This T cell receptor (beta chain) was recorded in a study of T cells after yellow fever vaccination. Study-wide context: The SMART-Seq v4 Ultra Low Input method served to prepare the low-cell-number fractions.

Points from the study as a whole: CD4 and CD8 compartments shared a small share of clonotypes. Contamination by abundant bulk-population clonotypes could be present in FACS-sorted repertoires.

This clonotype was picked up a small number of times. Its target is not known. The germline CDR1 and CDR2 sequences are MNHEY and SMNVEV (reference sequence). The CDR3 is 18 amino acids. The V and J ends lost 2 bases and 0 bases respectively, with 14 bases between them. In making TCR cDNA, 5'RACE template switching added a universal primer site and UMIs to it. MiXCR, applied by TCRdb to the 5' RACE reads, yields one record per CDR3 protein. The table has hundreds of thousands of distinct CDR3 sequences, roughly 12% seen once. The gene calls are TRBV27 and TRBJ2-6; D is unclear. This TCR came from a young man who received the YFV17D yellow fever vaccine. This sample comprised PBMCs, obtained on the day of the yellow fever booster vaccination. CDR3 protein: CASSLMPAGNSGANVLTF. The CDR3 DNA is TGTGCCAGCAGTTTAATGCCAGCAGGCAACTCTGGGGCCAACGTCCTGACTTTC.